Sequencing of this TCR beta chain was carried out in a study of tumour-infiltrating T cells in Burkitt lymphoma. Background on the study: Overall and progression-free survival were predicted by productive clonality.

The method was immunoSEQ multiplex PCR; TCRdb's version includes in-frame clones alone and lacks a portion of them. Of some 5,000 clones detected, about 25% appear once; the ten largest clones hold approximately 26%. The V end lost 1 base, the J end lost 4 bases, and 8 bases lay between the germline ends. CDR3 size: 13 residues. CDR1 is LGHNA, CDR2 YSLEER, per germline. The chain combines TRBV4-3 with TRBJ2-7; no clear D. This TCR came from a human donor with diffuse large B-cell lymphoma. The sequenced material came from tumor tissue. In nucleotides, the CDR3 is TGCGCCAGCAGCCAAGTGGGCGGTTACGAGCAGTACTTC. It specifies CASSQVGGYEQYF.